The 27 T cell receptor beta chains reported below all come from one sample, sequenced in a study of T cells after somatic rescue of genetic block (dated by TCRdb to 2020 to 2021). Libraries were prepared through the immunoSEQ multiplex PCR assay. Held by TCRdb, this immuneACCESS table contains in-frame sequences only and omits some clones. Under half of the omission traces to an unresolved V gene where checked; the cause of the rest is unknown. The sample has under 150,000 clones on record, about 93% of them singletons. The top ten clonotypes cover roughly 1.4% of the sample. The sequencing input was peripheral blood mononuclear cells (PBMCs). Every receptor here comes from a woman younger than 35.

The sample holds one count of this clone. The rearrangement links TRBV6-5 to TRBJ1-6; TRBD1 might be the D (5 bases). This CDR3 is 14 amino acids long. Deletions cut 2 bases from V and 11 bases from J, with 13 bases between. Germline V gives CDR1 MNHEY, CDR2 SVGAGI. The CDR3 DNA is TGTGCCAGCAGTTACCCGGGGGACCGGGCACCCCTCCACTTT. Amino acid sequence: CASSYPGDRAPLHF.

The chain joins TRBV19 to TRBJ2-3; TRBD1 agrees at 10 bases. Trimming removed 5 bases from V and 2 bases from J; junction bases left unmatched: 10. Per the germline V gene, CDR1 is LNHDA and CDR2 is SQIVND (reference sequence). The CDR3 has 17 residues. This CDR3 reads CASSFGWTGGHTDTQYF. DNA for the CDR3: TGTGCCAGTAGTTTCGGATGGACAGGGGGTCACACAGATACGCAGTATTTT.

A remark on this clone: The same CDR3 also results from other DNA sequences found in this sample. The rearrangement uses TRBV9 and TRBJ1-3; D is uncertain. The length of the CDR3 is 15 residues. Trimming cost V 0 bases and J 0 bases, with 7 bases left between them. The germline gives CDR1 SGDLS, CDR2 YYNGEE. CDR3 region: CASSVGVVSGNTIYF. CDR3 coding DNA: TGTGCCAGCAGCGTAGGGGTAGTCTCTGGAAACACCATATATTTT. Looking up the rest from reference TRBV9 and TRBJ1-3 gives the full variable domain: DSGVTQTPKHLITATGQRVTLRCSPRSGDLSVYWYQQSLDQGLQFLIQYYNGEERAKGNILERFSAQQFPDLHSELNLSSLELGDSALYFCASSVGVVSGNTIYFGEGSWLTVV.

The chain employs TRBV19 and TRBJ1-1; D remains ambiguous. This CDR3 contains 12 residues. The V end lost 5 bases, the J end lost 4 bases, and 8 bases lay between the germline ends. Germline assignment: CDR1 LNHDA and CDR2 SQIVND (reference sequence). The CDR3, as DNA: TGTGCCAGTAGTCGCCCGTCCACTGAAGCTTTCTTT. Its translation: CASSRPSTEAFF. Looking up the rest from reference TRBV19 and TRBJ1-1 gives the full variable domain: DGGITQSPKYLFRKEGQNVTLSCEQNLNHDAMYWYRQDPGQGLRLIYYSQIVNDFQKGDIAEGYSVSREKKESFPLTVTSAQKNPTAFYLCASSRPSTEAFFGQGTRLTVV.

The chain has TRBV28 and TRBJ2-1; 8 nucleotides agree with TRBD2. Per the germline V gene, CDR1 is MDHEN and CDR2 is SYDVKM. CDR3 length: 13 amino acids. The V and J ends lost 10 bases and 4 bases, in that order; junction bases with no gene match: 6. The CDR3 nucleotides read TGTGCCACCCGGGGGGGGGCTTACAATGAGCAGTTCTTC. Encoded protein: CATRGGAYNEQFF.

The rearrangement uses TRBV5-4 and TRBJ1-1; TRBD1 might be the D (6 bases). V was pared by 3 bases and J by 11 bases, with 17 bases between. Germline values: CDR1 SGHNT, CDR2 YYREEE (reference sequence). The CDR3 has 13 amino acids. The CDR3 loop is CASSSSPRGRAFF. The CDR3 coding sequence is TGTGCCAGCAGCTCATCACCCCGGGGGCGGGCTTTCTTT.

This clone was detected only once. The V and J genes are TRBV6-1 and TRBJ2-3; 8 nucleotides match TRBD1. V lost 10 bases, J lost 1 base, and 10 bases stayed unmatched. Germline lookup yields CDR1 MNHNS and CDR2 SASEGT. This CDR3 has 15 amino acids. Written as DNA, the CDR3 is TGTGCCACCCATACAGGGGGAGGTGGCACAGATACGCAGTATTTT. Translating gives CATHTGGGGTDTQYF.

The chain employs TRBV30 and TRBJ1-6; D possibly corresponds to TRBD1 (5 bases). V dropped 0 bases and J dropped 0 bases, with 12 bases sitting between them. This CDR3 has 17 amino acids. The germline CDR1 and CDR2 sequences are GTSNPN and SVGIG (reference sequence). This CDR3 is CAWSVRGVDSYNSPLHF. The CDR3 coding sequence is TGTGCCTGGAGTGTACGGGGGGTAGACTCCTATAATTCACCCCTCCACTTT. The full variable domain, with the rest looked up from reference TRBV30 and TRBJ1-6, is SQTIHQWPATLVQPVGSPLSLECTVEGTSNPNLYWYRQAAGRGLQLLFYSVGIGQISSEVPQNLSASRPQDRQFILSSKKLLLSDSGFYLCAWSVRGVDSYNSPLHFGNGTRLTVT.

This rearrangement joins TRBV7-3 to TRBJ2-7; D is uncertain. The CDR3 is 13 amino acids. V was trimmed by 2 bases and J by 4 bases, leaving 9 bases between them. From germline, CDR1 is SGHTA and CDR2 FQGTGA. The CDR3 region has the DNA TGTGCCAGCAGCTTATTCACCCAATACGAGCAGTACTTC. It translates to CASSLFTQYEQYF.

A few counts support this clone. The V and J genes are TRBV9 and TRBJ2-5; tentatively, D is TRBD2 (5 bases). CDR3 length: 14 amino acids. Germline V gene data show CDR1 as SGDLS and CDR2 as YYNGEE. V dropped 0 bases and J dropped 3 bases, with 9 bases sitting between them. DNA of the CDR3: TGTGCCAGCAGCGTAGCGAGCGGCAAAGAGACCCAGTACTTC. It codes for CASSVASGKETQYF.

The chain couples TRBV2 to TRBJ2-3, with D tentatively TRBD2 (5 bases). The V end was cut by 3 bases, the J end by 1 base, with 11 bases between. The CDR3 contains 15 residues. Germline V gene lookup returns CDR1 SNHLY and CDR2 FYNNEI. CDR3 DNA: TGTGCCAGCAGTGACGGGGAGTACCGCACAGATACGCAGTATTTT. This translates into CASSDGEYRTDTQYF.

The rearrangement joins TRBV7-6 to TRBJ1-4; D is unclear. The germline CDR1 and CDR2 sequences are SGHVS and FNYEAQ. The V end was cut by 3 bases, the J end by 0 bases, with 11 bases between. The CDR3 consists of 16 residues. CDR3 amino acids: CASSLGSRTTNEKLFF. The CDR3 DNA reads TGTGCCAGCAGCTTGGGGTCGAGGACAACTAATGAAAAACTGTTTTTT.

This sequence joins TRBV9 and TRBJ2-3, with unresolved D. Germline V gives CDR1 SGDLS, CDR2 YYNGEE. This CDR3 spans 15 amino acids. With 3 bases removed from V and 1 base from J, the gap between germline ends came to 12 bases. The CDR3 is CASSGTALGTDTQYF. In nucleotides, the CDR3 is TGTGCCAGCAGCGGGACGGCACTTGGCACAGATACGCAGTATTTT.

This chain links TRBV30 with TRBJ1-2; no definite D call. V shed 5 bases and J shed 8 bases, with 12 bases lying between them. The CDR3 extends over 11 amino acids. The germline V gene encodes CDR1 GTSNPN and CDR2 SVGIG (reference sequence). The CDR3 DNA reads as TGTGCCTGGTACGGAAAAGGCGGCTACACCTTC. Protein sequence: CAWYGKGGYTF.

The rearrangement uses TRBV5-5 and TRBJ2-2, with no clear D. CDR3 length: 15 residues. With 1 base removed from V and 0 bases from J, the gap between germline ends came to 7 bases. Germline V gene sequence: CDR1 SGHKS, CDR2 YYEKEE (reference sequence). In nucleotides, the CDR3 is TGTGCCAGCAGCTTGACCCCCGCGAACACCGGGGAGCTGTTTTTT. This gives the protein CASSLTPANTGELFF. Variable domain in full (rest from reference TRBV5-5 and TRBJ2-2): DAGVTQSPTHLIKTRGQQVTLRCSPISGHKSVSWYQQVLGQGPQFIFQYYEKEERGRGNFPDRFSARQFPNYSSELNVNALLLGDSALYLCASSLTPANTGELFFGEGSRLTVL.

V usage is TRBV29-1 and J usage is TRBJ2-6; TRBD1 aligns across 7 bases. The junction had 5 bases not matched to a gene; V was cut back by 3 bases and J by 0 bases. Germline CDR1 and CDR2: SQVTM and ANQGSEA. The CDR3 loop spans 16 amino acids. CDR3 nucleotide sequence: TGCAGCGTTGATAGGGGGCCAGACTCTGGGGCCAACGTCCTGACTTTC. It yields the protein CSVDRGPDSGANVLTF.

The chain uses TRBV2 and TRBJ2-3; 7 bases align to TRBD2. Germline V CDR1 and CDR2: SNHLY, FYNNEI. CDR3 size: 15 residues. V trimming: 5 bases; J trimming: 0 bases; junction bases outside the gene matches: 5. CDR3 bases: TGTGCCAGCAGTAGTTCGCGGGGGAGCACAGATACGCAGTATTTT. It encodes CASSSSRGSTDTQYF.

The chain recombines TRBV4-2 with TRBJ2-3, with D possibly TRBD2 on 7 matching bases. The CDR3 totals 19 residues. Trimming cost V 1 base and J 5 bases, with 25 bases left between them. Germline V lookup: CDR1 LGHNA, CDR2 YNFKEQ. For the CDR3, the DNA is TGTGCCAGCAGCCAAGCCCCCCAGGTGGGGGGGGGCCCCGGAGATACGCAGTATTTT. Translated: CASSQAPQVGGGPGDTQYF.

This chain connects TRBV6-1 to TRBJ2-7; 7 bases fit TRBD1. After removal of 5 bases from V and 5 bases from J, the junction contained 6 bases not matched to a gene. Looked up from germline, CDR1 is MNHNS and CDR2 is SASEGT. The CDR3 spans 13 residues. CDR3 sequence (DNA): TGTGCCAGCAGTCATAACAGGGGCAACGAGCAGTACTTC. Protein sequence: CASSHNRGNEQYF.

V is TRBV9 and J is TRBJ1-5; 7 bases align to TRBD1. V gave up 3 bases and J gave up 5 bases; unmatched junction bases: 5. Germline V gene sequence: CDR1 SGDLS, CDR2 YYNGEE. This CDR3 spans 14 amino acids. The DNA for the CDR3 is TGTGCCAGCAGCGCAGGGGACAGCGATCAGCCCCAGCATTTT. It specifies CASSAGDSDQPQHF.

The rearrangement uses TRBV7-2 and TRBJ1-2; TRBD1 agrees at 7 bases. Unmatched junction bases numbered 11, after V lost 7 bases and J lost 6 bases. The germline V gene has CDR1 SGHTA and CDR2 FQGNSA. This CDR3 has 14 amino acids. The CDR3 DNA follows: TGTGCCAGCACCACCGACAGGGTAGGACATGGCTACACCTTC. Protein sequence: CASTTDRVGHGYTF.

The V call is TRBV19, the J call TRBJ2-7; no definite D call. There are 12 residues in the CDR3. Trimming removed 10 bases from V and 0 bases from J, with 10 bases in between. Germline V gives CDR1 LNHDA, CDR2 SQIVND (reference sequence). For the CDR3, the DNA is TGTGCCACCGAGGACCTCTCCTACGAGCAGTACTTC. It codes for CATEDLSYEQYF.

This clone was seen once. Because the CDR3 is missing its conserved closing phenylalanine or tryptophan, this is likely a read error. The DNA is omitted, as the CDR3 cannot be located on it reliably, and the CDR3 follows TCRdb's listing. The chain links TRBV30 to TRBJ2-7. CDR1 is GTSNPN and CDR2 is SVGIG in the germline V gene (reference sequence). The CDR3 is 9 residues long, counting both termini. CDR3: CAWSSPPRI.

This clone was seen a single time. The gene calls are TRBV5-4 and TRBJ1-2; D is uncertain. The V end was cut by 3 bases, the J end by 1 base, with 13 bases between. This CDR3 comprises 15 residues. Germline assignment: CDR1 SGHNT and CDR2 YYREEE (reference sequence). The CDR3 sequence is CASSWTGGHNYGYTF. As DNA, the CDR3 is TGTGCCAGCAGCTGGACCGGCGGGCATAACTATGGCTACACCTTC.

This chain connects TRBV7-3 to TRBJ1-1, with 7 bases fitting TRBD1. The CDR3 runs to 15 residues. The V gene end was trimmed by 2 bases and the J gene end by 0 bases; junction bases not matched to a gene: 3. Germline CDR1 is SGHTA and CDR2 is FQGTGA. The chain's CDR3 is CASSLATGVNTEAFF. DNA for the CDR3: TGTGCCAGCAGCTTAGCAACAGGGGTGAACACTGAAGCTTTCTTT.

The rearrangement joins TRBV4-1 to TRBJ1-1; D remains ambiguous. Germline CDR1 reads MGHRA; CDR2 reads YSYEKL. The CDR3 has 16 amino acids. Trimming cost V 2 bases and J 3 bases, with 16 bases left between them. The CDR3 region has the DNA TGCGCCAGCAGCCAAACTGTTGGGGTCCGGGACACTGAAGCTTTCTTT. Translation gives CASSQTVGVRDTEAFF.

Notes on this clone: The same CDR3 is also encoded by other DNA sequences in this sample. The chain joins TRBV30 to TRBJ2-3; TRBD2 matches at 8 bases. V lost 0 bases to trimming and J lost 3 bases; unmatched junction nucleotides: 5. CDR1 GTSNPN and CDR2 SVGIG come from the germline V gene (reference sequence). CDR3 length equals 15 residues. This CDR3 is CAWSVPGLGTDTQYF. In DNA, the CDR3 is TGTGCCTGGAGTGTCCCGGGACTAGGGACAGATACGCAGTATTTT.